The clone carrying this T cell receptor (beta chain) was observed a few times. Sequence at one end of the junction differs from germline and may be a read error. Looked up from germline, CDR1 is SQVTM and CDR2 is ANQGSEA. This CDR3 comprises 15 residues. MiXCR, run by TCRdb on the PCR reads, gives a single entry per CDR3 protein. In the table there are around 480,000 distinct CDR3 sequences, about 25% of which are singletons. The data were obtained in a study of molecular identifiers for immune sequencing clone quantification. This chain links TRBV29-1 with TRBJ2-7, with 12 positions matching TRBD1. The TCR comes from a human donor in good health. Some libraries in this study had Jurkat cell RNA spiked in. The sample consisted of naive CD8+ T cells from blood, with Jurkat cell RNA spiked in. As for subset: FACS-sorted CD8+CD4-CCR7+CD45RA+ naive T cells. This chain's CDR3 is CSVSDGTGGGYDQYF. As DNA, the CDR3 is TGCAGCGTCTCGGACGGGACAGGGGGCGGTTACGATCAGTACTTC.